A selection of T cell receptor beta chains follows, all from one sample in a study of blood T cell repertoires in COVID-19. The table came from immunoSEQ multiplex PCR; TCRdb's copy has only in-frame clones and leaves some out. The data show just over 250,000 clones, roughly 86% seen once. The specimen was peripheral blood. The origin of the receptors is a woman aged 45-60 years with acute or convalescent COVID-19. CDR3s include the opening cysteine and the closing phenylalanine or tryptophan. Each record gives: clone size, J gene, CDR3 length, V gene, D gene, CDR3 DNA, CDR3 protein. A D gene is named only where the DNA matches it firmly. Clone size appears in some rows only: once, few, many, or a class for an expanded clone.

-,TRBJ1-4,14,TRBV5-1,TRBD1,TGCGCCAGCAGGGGGACAGGGGTAGTTGAAAAACTGTTTTTT,CASRGTGVVEKLFF
-,TRBJ2-3,16,TRBV12-5,TRBD2,TGTGCTAGTACCCCGGGACTAGCGGGCTTCGTAGATACGCAGTATTTT,CASTPGLAGFVDTQYF
-,TRBJ2-5,14,TRBV27,TRBD2,TGTGCCAGCAGTTTAGCGGGAGGGCGAGAGACCCAGTACTTC,CASSLAGGRETQYF
once,TRBJ1-2,13,TRBV6-2/TRBV6-3,-,TGTGCCAGCAGTTTTTCAGATAACTATGGCTACACCTTC,CASSFSDNYGYTF
-,TRBJ2-7,13,TRBV7-2,-,TGTGCCAGCAGCTTAGTTCACAGCTACGAGCAGTACTTC,CASSLVHSYEQYF
once,TRBJ2-1,16,TRBV9,-,TGTGCCAGCAGCCTCAGTTTGGCACAGGACTACAATGAGCAGTTCTTC,CASSLSLAQDYNEQFF
-,TRBJ1-5,21,TRBV6-2/TRBV6-3,-,TGTGCCAGCAGTTTCCCCCCATATCAGGGGCCCACACTTTATAGCAATCAGCCCCAGCATTTT,CASSFPPYQGPTLYSNQPQHF
once,TRBJ2-1,15,TRBV9,-,TGTGCCAGCAGCGTCGCGGTTAGCTCGAGCGATGAGCAGTTCTTC,CASSVAVSSSDEQFF
-,TRBJ2-7,13,TRBV29-1,TRBD2,TGCAGCACGACCCAGGCGGGGGGCAACGAGCAGTACTTC,CSTTQAGGNEQYF
-,TRBJ2-7,15,TRBV21-1,-,TGTGCCAGAATCGACGGGCGGGCACGCTCCTACGAGCAGTACTTC,CARIDGRARSYEQYF
-,TRBJ2-5,12,TRBV28,-,TGTGCCAGCAGTTTATCGGTCTACTCCCAGTACTTC,CASSLSVYSQYF
-,TRBJ2-7,14,TRBV6-5,-,TGTGCCAGCAGCGGAAGTCAGGGGTTTGGGGAGCAGTACTTC,CASSGSQGFGEQYF
few,TRBJ2-2,15,TRBV28,-,TGTGCCAGCACCCGGGGGGCTCTAGCTTCCGGGGAGCTGTTTTTT,CASTRGALASGELFF
-,TRBJ1-1,14,TRBV4-3,-,TGCGCCAGCAGCTTGAGGTGGGAGGACACTGAAGCTTTCTTT,CASSLRWEDTEAFF
-,TRBJ2-7,15,TRBV19,TRBD1,TGTGCCAGTAGTCCTACCGGGACAGGGGGCTACGAGCAGTACTTC,CASSPTGTGGYEQYF
-,TRBJ2-1,15,TRBV5-6,TRBD1,TGTGCCAGCAGCCTCCGGGACAGGGGAGACAATGAGCAGTTCTTC,CASSLRDRGDNEQFF
-,TRBJ1-5,16,TRBV6-6,TRBD1,TGTGCCAGCAGCCTCACGACAGGGGGCGGCAATCAGCCCCAGCATTTT,CASSLTTGGGNQPQHF
-,TRBJ1-2,14,TRBV2,-,TGTGCCAGCATCCTACAGGGTTGGGACTATGGCTACACCTTC,CASILQGWDYGYTF
-,TRBJ2-3,16,TRBV9,TRBD2,TGTGCCAGCAGCGGGTTTGAGACTAGCGACACAGATACGCAGTATTTT,CASSGFETSDTDTQYF
once,TRBJ1-2,13,TRBV11-3,TRBD1,TGTGCCAGCAGCTCCACAGGGGGGTATGGCTACACCTTC,CASSSTGGYGYTF
-,TRBJ1-1,14,TRBV6-6,TRBD1,TGTGCCACGCTCCCCCCGGGACAGGTCACTGAAGCTTTCTTT,CATLPPGQVTEAFF
once,TRBJ1-4,15,TRBV10-3,TRBD1,TGTGCCATCAGAGGGACAGGGGGCCTTAATGAAAAACTGTTTTTT,CAIRGTGGLNEKLFF
-,TRBJ1-3,16,TRBV7-9,-,TGTGCCAGCAGCTATATTGGCGGTGGCTCTGGAAACACCATATATTTT,CASSYIGGGSGNTIYF
-,TRBJ2-7,14,TRBV19,TRBD1,TGTGCCAGTAGTATAGATTGGGACAGCCAAGTGCAGTACTTC,CASSIDWDSQVQYF
few,TRBJ2-7,13,TRBV29-1,TRBD2,TGCAGCGCGACGGGACTAGCGGGTTACGAGCAGTACTTC,CSATGLAGYEQYF
-,TRBJ2-7,14,TRBV9,TRBD1,TGTGCCAGCAGCGCGCGGGACAGGGTCGGCGAGCAGTACTTC,CASSARDRVGEQYF
-,TRBJ1-2,15,TRBV9,-,TGTGCCAGCAGCGTAGAACAGGGAACCTATGATGGCTACACCTTC,CASSVEQGTYDGYTF
once,TRBJ2-7,13,TRBV29-1,TRBD2,TGCAGCGTTGGACTAGCGGGGGACTACGAGCAGTACTTC,CSVGLAGDYEQYF
-,TRBJ2-1,13,TRBV7-2,-,TGTGCCAGCAGCTTAGCTAGCTTCAATGAGCAGTTCTTC,CASSLASFNEQFF
-,TRBJ2-2,15,TRBV5-1,TRBD2,TGCGCCAGCAGCGAGCTAGCGGAGAACACCGGGGAGCTGTTTTTT,CASSELAENTGELFF
-,TRBJ2-5,15,TRBV24-1,-,TGTGCCACCAGTGATGACAGGAAGACCCAAGAGACCCAGTACTTC,CATSDDRKTQETQYF
-,TRBJ1-2,13,TRBV12-3/TRBV12-4,-,TGTGCCAGCAGTCTGACCAGGGGCTATGGCTACACCTTC,CASSLTRGYGYTF
-,TRBJ1-4,16,TRBV28,-,TGTGCCAGCAGTTCACAGGAGGGCCGAGTTTATGAAAAACTGTTTTTT,CASSSQEGRVYEKLFF
-,TRBJ2-3,16,TRBV12-5,TRBD1,TGTGCTAGTGGTTTGGGGACAGGCGCCCACACAGATACGCAGTATTTT,CASGLGTGAHTDTQYF
-,TRBJ1-3,16,TRBV30,-,TGTGCCTGGAGTACCCCTCAGGGTCCCTATGGAAACACCATATATTTT,CAWSTPQGPYGNTIYF
once,TRBJ2-2,14,TRBV27,-,TGTGCCAGCAGGGACAGCCTGACCACCGGGGAGCTGTTTTTT,CASRDSLTTGELFF
-,TRBJ2-1,15,TRBV7-2,-,TGTGCCAGCAGCTTAGGGGCAGGGCTCCACAATGAGCAGTTCTTC,CASSLGAGLHNEQFF
-,TRBJ1-4,14,TRBV7-2,-,TGTGCCAGCAGCCTTGGGGGCCTTAATGAAAAACTGTTTTTT,CASSLGGLNEKLFF
-,TRBJ2-7,13,TRBV7-3,-,TGTGCCAGCAGCTTGGCTGAATCCTACGAGCAGTACTTC,CASSLAESYEQYF
-,TRBJ1-3,16,TRBV7-9,TRBD1,TGTGCCAGCAGCCACTGGGACAGTCGCTCTGGAAACACCATATATTTT,CASSHWDSRSGNTIYF
-,TRBJ2-5,15,TRBV9,-,TGTGCCAGCAGCGCAGGAGGGGTAATCCAAGAGACCCAGTACTTC,CASSAGGVIQETQYF
-,TRBJ2-1,11,TRBV10-3,-,TGTGCCATCAGTTCAGGGAATGAGCAGTTCTTC,CAISSGNEQFF
-,TRBJ1-2,14,TRBV7-6,TRBD1,TGTGCCAGCGGGACGACAGGGGTCGACGGTGGCTACACCTTC,CASGTTGVDGGYTF
-,TRBJ1-5,19,TRBV28,-,TGTGCCAGCCTCATTGGGTGGGGGCAGCGCAAATATAGCAATCAGCCCCAGCATTTT,CASLIGWGQRKYSNQPQHF
-,TRBJ2-7,19,TRBV5-4,TRBD2,TGTGCCAGCAGCTTGGGAGTGGGGGCGACTAGCGGGAGATATTACGAGCAGTACTTC,CASSLGVGATSGRYYEQYF
-,TRBJ2-7,15,TRBV6-5,-,TGTGCCAGCAGAGTTGGGACGGAGGGTCCCTACGAGCAGTACTTC,CASRVGTEGPYEQYF
once,TRBJ2-1,17,TRBV5-1,-,TGCGCCAGCAGCTGGGGGGTAGGGCCGTCCTCCTACAATGAGCAGTTCTTC,CASSWGVGPSSYNEQFF
-,TRBJ2-7,12,TRBV18,-,TGTGCCAGCTCAGGAACCGGGGACGAGCAGTACTTC,CASSGTGDEQYF
-,TRBJ1-2,14,TRBV4-1,-,TGCGCCAGCAGCCAAGTGGGCAGGGGCGATGGCTACACCTTC,CASSQVGRGDGYTF
-,TRBJ2-2,17,TRBV27,-,TGTGCCAGCAGTCTCATCGAGCCAGGGCGAAACACCGGGGAGCTGTTTTTT,CASSLIEPGRNTGELFF